These 10 T cell receptor beta chains came from one sample sequenced in a study of T cells in Graves' hyperthyroidism and ophthalmopathy. The CDR3 regions of TCR beta were amplified from RNA transcripts. A first-round RT-PCR of the TCR CDR3 used the HTBI primer set. TCRdb ran MiXCR on the multiplex PCR reads and lists one entry per CDR3 protein. Of more than 450,000 distinct CDR3 sequences listed, 15% to 20% are singletons. Sample: blood. The source of these receptors is a man between 35 and 55 years old with Graves' ophthalmopathy.

This clonotype was seen many times. The rearrangement joins TRBV3-1 to TRBJ2-1; 9 bases match TRBD2. Germline CDR1 LGHDT, CDR2 YNNKEL (reference sequence). The CDR3 covers 16 residues. After removal of 3 bases from V and 2 bases from J, the junction contained 5 bases not matched to a gene. CDR3 nucleotides: TGTGCCAGCAGCCACCTAAGCGGGGGGACCTACAATGAGCAGTTCTTC. It encodes CASSHLSGGTYNEQFF.

This clonotype has just a few counts. The chain links TRBV20-1 to TRBJ1-1; D unclear. The CDR3 has 15 amino acids. The V gene's germline CDR1 is DFQATT and CDR2 SNEGSKA (reference sequence). Trimming pared 6 bases from V and 2 bases from J, leaving 19 bases between. Here the CDR3 DNA reads TGCAGTGCCAGGCAGTGGGAACGGGTTAACACTGAAGCTTTCTTT. This sequence encodes CSARQWERVNTEAFF.

This clonotype was observed a few times. The V gene is TRBV5-1, the J gene TRBJ1-2; D call uncertain. This CDR3 has 13 residues. Between the trimmed V and J ends, which lost 0 bases and 6 bases, there was a span of 9 bases. Germline V gene lookup returns CDR1 SGHRS and CDR2 YFSETQ. The CDR3 sequence is CASSLGQDDGYTF. In nucleotides, the CDR3 is TGCGCCAGCAGCTTGGGGCAGGACGATGGCTACACCTTC. Full variable domain (outside the CDR3, taken from reference TRBV5-1 and TRBJ1-2): KAGVTQTPRYLIKTRGQQVTLSCSPISGHRSVSWYQQTPGQGLQFLFEYFSETQRNKGNFPGRFSGRQFSNSRSEMNVSTLELGDSALYLCASSLGQDDGYTFGSGTRLTVV.

This clonotype was observed a handful of times. The chain combines TRBV5-1 with TRBJ1-6, with no clear D. V gave up 3 bases and J gave up 5 bases, with 9 bases separating them. The length of the CDR3 is 14 residues. Germline V gene sequence: CDR1 SGHRS, CDR2 YFSETQ. The CDR3 nucleotides read TGCGCCAGCAGCTCCGCCCGGAATAATTCACCCCTCCACTTT. Protein: CASSSARNNSPLHF.

The chain carries TRBV27 and TRBJ2-3; tentatively, D is TRBD1 (6 bases). Germline V lookup: CDR1 MNHEY, CDR2 SMNVEV (reference sequence). Trimming pared 0 bases from V and 1 base from J, leaving 14 bases between. This CDR3 contains 17 residues. This CDR3 reads CASSLSGQGPGTDTQYF. CDR3 nucleotide sequence: TGTGCCAGCAGTTTATCGGGTCAGGGGCCCGGCACAGATACGCAGTATTTT.

The chain joins TRBV27 to TRBJ1-2; TRBD1 matches 8 bases. This CDR3 has 14 amino acids. Per the germline V gene, CDR1 is MNHEY and CDR2 is SMNVEV (reference sequence). V gave up 6 bases and J gave up 6 bases; unmatched junction bases: 9. Here the CDR3 DNA reads TGTGCCAGCAGCGGACAGGGCCCGGCTGATGGCTACACCTTC. It translates to CASSGQGPADGYTF.

This clonotype was found many times. The genes are TRBV12-3 or TRBV12-4 and TRBJ2-4; TRBD2 agrees at 13 bases. This CDR3 comprises 17 residues. Trimming took 5 bases from V and 12 from J; bases not matched to a gene: 16. CDR3 sequence: CASSLVGGRLAGGPQYF. CDR3 nucleotide sequence: TGTGCCAGCAGTCTAGTTGGCGGGAGACTAGCGGGGGGCCCTCAGTACTTC.

This clonotype was seen more than once but under ten times. CDR3 bases: TGTGCCAGCAGGTCCCAGGGGGCGGTCACCGGGGAGCTGTTTTTT. This sequence encodes CASRSQGAVTGELFF. This chain links TRBV2 with TRBJ2-2, with 8 bases fitting TRBD1. This CDR3 region has 15 residues. The germline CDR1 and CDR2 sequences are SNHLY and FYNNEI. V shed 6 bases and J 4 bases; nucleotides not matched to a gene: 7.

In this sample, this clonotype turned up a few times. J is TRBJ2-2 and V is TRBV12-5; 11 bases line up with TRBD1. The germline gives CDR1 LGHNT, CDR2 FRNRAP. The CDR3 sequence is 15 residues long. Losses at the gene ends were 5 bases for V and 4 bases for J; bases not matched to a gene: 3. The CDR3 nucleotides read TGTGCTAGTGGTGGGACAGGGGGACCCACCGGGGAGCTGTTTTTT. This gives the protein CASGGTGGPTGELFF.

The chain couples TRBV25-1 to TRBJ2-7; the match to TRBD2 covers 7 bases. V lost 1 base to trimming and J lost 2 bases; unmatched junction nucleotides: 5. The CDR3 is 15 residues long. Germline CDR1 and CDR2: MGHDK and SYGVNS. This CDR3 reads CASSELTGGAYEQYF. CDR3 coding DNA: TGTGCCAGCAGTGAATTAACGGGAGGAGCCTACGAGCAGTACTTC.